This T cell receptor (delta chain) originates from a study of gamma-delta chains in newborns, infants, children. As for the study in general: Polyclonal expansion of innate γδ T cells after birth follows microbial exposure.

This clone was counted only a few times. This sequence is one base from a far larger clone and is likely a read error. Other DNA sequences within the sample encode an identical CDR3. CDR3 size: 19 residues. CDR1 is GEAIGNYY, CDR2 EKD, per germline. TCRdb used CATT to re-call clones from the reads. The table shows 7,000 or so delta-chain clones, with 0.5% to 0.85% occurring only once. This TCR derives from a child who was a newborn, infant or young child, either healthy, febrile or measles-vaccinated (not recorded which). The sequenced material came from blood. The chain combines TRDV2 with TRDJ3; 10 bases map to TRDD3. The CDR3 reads CACDTGGYGSSWDTRQMFF. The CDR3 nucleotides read TGTGCCTGTGACACCGGGGGATACGGGAGCTCCTGGGACACCCGACAGATGTTCTTC.